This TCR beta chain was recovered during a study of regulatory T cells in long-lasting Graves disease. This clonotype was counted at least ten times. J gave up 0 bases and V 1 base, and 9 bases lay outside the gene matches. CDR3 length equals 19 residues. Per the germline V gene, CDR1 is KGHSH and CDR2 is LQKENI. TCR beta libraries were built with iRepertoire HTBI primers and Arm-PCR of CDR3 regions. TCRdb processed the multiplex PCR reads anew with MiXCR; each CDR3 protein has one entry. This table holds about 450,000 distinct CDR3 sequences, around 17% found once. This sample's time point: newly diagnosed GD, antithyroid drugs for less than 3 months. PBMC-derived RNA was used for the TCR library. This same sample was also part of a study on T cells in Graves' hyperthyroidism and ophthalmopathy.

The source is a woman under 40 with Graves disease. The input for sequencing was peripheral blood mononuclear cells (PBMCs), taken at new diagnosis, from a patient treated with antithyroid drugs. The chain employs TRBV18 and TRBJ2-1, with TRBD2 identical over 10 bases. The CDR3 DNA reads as TGTGCCAGCTCACCACGGCTTCTAGCGGGGGTTAGCTCCTACAATGAGCAGTTCTTC. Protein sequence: CASSPRLLAGVSSYNEQFF.